The subject of this entry is one TCR beta chain. Its antigen is undetermined. A junction end diverges from the germline sequence, so it may reflect a read error. Reasons for excluding patients were uncontrolled infection, other autoimmune disease, pregnancy or lactation. Predating any ophthalmopathy symptoms, the blood sample was taken at first hyperthyroidism diagnosis. Fresh peripheral blood, around 9.3 ml of it, supplied the PBMCs. The data belong to a study of T cells in Graves' hyperthyroidism and ophthalmopathy. There are 16 residues in the CDR3. The V gene's germline CDR1 is MNHNS and CDR2 SASEGT. Study-wide results and caveats: Most thyroid clonotypes with frequency above 0.001 were detected in blood.

TCR beta CDR3 regions were amplified from RNA transcripts. TCR CDR3 regions were first amplified by RT-PCR with HTBI primers. MiXCR, run by TCRdb on the multiplex PCR reads, gives a single entry per CDR3 protein. Altogether approximately 370,000 distinct CDR3 sequences are present, roughly 17% being singletons, with the ten largest covering around a third. The source is a woman in her twenties or thirties with Graves' hyperthyroidism that later progressed to Graves' ophthalmopathy. The sequenced sample was blood. The chain combines TRBV6-1 with TRBJ2-1, with a possible D match to TRBD1 (5 bases). The CDR3 reads CASRGFLGPSSNEQFF. CDR3 nucleotide sequence: TGTGCCAGCAGAGGCTTTTTGGGGCCCTCCTCCAATGAGCAGTTCTTC.